The rows below give T cell receptor beta chains drawn from one sample of a study of blood T cells in healthy people across ages. MiXCR, applied by TCRdb to the 5' RACE reads, yields one record per CDR3 protein. Of fewer than 2 million distinct CDR3 sequences detected, 39% appear once; the ten largest clones hold about 23%. The sample taken for sequencing was blood. Receptors originate from a human donor in good health. CDR3s include the opening cysteine and the closing phenylalanine or tryptophan. A D gene is named only where the DNA matches it firmly. Size is omitted from some rows. Given values are once, few, many or a class for expanded clones.

d_call,j_call,v_call,clone_size,cdr3_nt,cdr3_aa
-,TRBJ2-1,TRBV12-3/TRBV12-4,few,TGTGCCAGCAGTTTTCTACAGGAGGAAATTAATGAGCAGTTCTTC,CASSFLQEEINEQFF
TRBD1,TRBJ1-2,TRBV27,once,TGTGCCAGCAGGGGGGGACAGGGGATTCAGTATGGCTACACCTTC,CASRGGQGIQYGYTF
-,TRBJ2-5,TRBV7-6,-,TGTGCCAGCAGCTTAGACCGATCAGATTGGGGGACCCAGTACTTC,CASSLDRSDWGTQYF
-,TRBJ1-4,TRBV15,-,TGTGCCACCAGCAGAGATCAAATCAGGGCGAACGAAAAACTGTTTTTT,CATSRDQIRANEKLFF
-,TRBJ1-4,TRBV5-5,few,TGTGCCAGCAGTTCCGGACAGCTCGAAAAACTGTTTTTT,CASSSGQLEKLFF
-,TRBJ2-7,TRBV7-2,few,TGTGCCAGCAGCTTAGATGGGTTCGTCTCCTACGAGCAGTACTTC,CASSLDGFVSYEQYF
-,TRBJ2-7,TRBV12-3/TRBV12-4,few,TGTGCCAGCAGCTTTGCCTCGGCGGACGAGCAGTACTTC,CASSFASADEQYF
-,TRBJ2-5,TRBV5-6,-,TGTGCCAGCACCTTGGGGGTTAGCGGTTTGACGGAGGGGCAGTACTTC,CASTLGVSGLTEGQYF
TRBD1,TRBJ1-6,TRBV12-3/TRBV12-4,-,TGTGCCAGCAGTTTAACCAGGGGGCTAGGGTTCGAGTCACCCCTCCACTTT,CASSLTRGLGFESPLHF
-,TRBJ2-7,TRBV12-3/TRBV12-4,few,TGTGCCAGCAGTTTATCCGCCAGGCGCTCCTACGAGCAGTACTTC,CASSLSARRSYEQYF
TRBD1,TRBJ1-1,TRBV2,-,TGTGCCAGCAGTGGCGGACAGGGTAGGGGCACTGAAGCTTTCTTT,CASSGGQGRGTEAFF
-,TRBJ2-1,TRBV4-1,-,TGCGCCAGCAGCCGTGTCGCAAGGGGCGCGGACGAGCAGTTCTTC,CASSRVARGADEQFF
TRBD1,TRBJ1-4,TRBV7-2,-,TGTGCCAGCAGAACACAGGGGGAAAATGAAAAACTGTTTTTT,CASRTQGENEKLFF
TRBD1,TRBJ1-1,TRBV5-1,-,TGCGCCGCGAGAGATGCCGGGACAGGGGTCACTGAAGCTTTCTTT,CAARDAGTGVTEAFF